The subject of this entry is one TCR beta chain. CDR1 is MGHRA, CDR2 YSYEKL, per germline. V was trimmed by 3 bases and J by 1 base, leaving 18 bases between them. This CDR3 is built from 17 residues. This record comes from a study of OX40 agonist ivuxolimab in advanced cancers. Repertoires were generated with immunoSEQ multiplex PCR, while TCRdb's copy carries only in-frame clones and drops some. The data show tens of thousands of clones, over 75% seen once. The V and J genes are TRBV4-1 and TRBJ2-5, with D unclear. The specimen was CD4+ or CD8+ T cells sorted from blood, collected in a trial of the OX40 agonist ivuxolimab. The receptor's source is an adult with an advanced solid tumor such as melanoma, head and neck, liver or kidney cancer. The CDR3 sequence: CASSQSRQTGLQETQYF. The CDR3 DNA reads as TGCGCCAGCAGCCAGAGTAGGCAGACGGGCCTCCAAGAGACCCAGTACTTC.